The clone carrying this T cell receptor beta chain was seen ten or more times. CDR1 is LGHDT, CDR2 YNNKEL, per germline (reference sequence). This CDR3 has 16 amino acids. Germline trimming cut 4 bases from V and 8 bases from J; bases unmatched to any gene: 14. Time point of the sample: sample taken at primary tumor resection. Unsorted samples of tumor, nontumor lung or frozen PBMC had their whole RNA sequenced. These data come from a study of spatial heterogeneity in lung cancer. TCRdb processed the 5' RACE reads anew with MiXCR; each CDR3 protein has one entry. The sample includes about 15,000 distinct CDR3 sequences, approximately 7.5% of them seen just once.

The TCR sequence derives from a female donor with early-stage non-small cell lung cancer. V usage is TRBV3-1 and J usage is TRBJ2-1, with 7 bases that match TRBD2. The sample in question was PBMCs, obtained at surgery. The CDR3 DNA follows: TGTGCCAGCAGCCTGCAGGGCGGGAGAAGGTTGGATGAGCAGTTCTTC. Protein: CASSLQGGRRLDEQFF.